These T cell receptor beta chains were read from a single sample in a study of human T cells and chemical hapten exposure. TCRdb reprocessed the RACE reads via MiXCR and lists one record per CDR3 protein. This sample has roughly 69,000 distinct CDR3 sequences; approximately 9.9% occur once, and the top ten carry more than 2%. The sequenced sample was whole blood, obtained in connection with sensitization to the hapten diphenylcyclopropenone (DPC). The receptors were sampled from a woman in her 30s with alopecia areata. Some clones in this sample may be carry-over from other donors' samples. Both conserved end residues are part of each CDR3. The D gene is left open where the match is weak. Not all rows give a size; the values are once, few, many and, for expanded clones, a class.

v_call	clone_size	d_call	j_call	cdr3_nt	cdr3_aa
TRBV5-1	-	-	TRBJ1-6	TGCGCCAGCAGCTTTGGGCCATTGGCACCCCTCCACTTT	CASSFGPLAPLHF
TRBV12-3/TRBV12-4	-	TRBD1	TRBJ2-2	TGTGCCAGCAGTAGGACAGGGACCCTCACCGGGGAGCTGTTTTTT	CASSRTGTLTGELFF
TRBV20-1	many	TRBD2	TRBJ2-1	TGCAGTGCGGAAAGGACTAGCCAGATCAATGAGCAGTTCTTC	CSAERTSQINEQFF
TRBV5-4	-	TRBD2	TRBJ2-7	TGTGCCAGCAGCTTGCCCGGGGGGGGCCACGAGCAGTACTTC	CASSLPGGGHEQYF
TRBV12-3/TRBV12-4	few	-	TRBJ2-3	TGTGCCAGCAGTTTATTGAGTACGGTAACAGATACGCAGTATTTT	CASSLLSTVTDTQYF
TRBV7-9	-	TRBD1	TRBJ2-4	TGTGCCAGCAGCTTAGTTGGGACAGCTAAAAACATTCAGTACTTC	CASSLVGTAKNIQYF
TRBV10-3	few	-	TRBJ1-1	TGTGCCACCCGCAGGGATCCAAACACTGAAGCTTTCTTT	CATRRDPNTEAFF
TRBV6-5	-	TRBD1	TRBJ2-1	TGTGCCAGCAGTTACGACCGGGACAGGGCGACCTACAATGAGCAGTTCTTC	CASSYDRDRATYNEQFF
TRBV29-1	-	-	TRBJ1-1	TGCAGCGTTGATAGGGAAAACACTGAAGCTTTCTTT	CSVDRENTEAFF
TRBV11-2	few	TRBD1	TRBJ1-2	TGTGCCAGCAGCCGTGACAGGGGGCTTGGCTATGGCTACACCTTC	CASSRDRGLGYGYTF
TRBV4-1	-	-	TRBJ2-6	TGCGCCAGCAGCCAAGATCAGGAGGGGGCAGGGGCCAACGTCCTGACTTTC	CASSQDQEGAGANVLTF
TRBV12-3/TRBV12-4	-	TRBD1	TRBJ1-2	TGTGCCAGCAGTCGACAGGGGAGAGGCGATGGCTACACCTTC	CASSRQGRGDGYTF
TRBV11-3	-	-	TRBJ2-5	TGTGCCAGCAGCAAACAGGGCCTCCAAGAGACCCAGTACTTC	CASSKQGLQETQYF
TRBV30	-	-	TRBJ1-2	TGTGCCTGGAGCCTTCAGACCAATAACTATGGCTACACCTTC	CAWSLQTNNYGYTF
TRBV7-2	-	-	TRBJ1-1	TGTGCCAGCAGCTTAGCATGGGTTACTGAAGCTTTCTTT	CASSLAWVTEAFF
TRBV12-3/TRBV12-4	few	TRBD1	TRBJ1-3	TGTGCCAGCAGCGGGACAGGGGCTGGAAACACCATATATTTT	CASSGTGAGNTIYF
TRBV11-2	few	TRBD1	TRBJ2-3	TGTGCCAGCAGCCGGGACAGTGGCACAGATACGCAGTATTTT	CASSRDSGTDTQYF
TRBV6-5	-	TRBD2	TRBJ2-5	TGTGCCAGCACCCACGCCGATTGGGGAGCGGGGCAAGAGACCCAGTACTTC	CASTHADWGAGQETQYF
TRBV7-3	many	TRBD1	TRBJ1-6	TGTGCCAGCAGCTTTTCGGGGACAGGGAATTCACCCCTCCACTTT	CASSFSGTGNSPLHF
TRBV20-1	few	TRBD2	TRBJ2-3	TGCAGTGCTAGAGCCCTACTAGCGGGGGGCACAGATACGCAGTATTTT	CSARALLAGGTDTQYF
TRBV28	few	-	TRBJ2-1	TGTGCCAGCAGTTCCCCGTACAGGGAAGACAATGAGCAGTTCTTC	CASSSPYREDNEQFF
TRBV20-1	few	TRBD2	TRBJ2-1	TGCAGTGCTAGAGGAGGCTCCGCAAGGGGACGGCTTGGGGCGGGAGAGTACAATGAGCAGTTCTTC	CSARGGSARGRLGAGEYNEQFF
TRBV29-1	-	-	TRBJ1-2	TGCAGCGTTGAAGATCAAAATGGCTACACCTTC	CSVEDQNGYTF
TRBV29-1	few	TRBD2	TRBJ2-7	TGCAGCGTTGGAGAGAGCGGGAGGGGCTACGAGCAGTACTTC	CSVGESGRGYEQYF
TRBV3-1	few	-	TRBJ2-7	TGTGCCAGCAGCCCCAACCCCGGACCCAAATCCTACGAGCGGTACTTC	CASSPNPGPKSYERYF
TRBV12-5	few	TRBD1	TRBJ1-5	TGTGCTAGTGGTTGGACAGGCCATAGCAATCAGCCCCAGCATTTT	CASGWTGHSNQPQHF
TRBV20-1	many	-	TRBJ2-3	TGCAGTGCCCCACGGAGCGGGAGCACAGATACGCAGTATTTT	CSAPRSGSTDTQYF
TRBV6-2/TRBV6-3	many	-	TRBJ1-2	TGTGCCAGCAGACCCCCGGGACCCCCGATGGAAAACTATGGCTACACCTTC	CASRPPGPPMENYGYTF
TRBV6-6	few	-	TRBJ1-4	TGTGCCAGCAAAAGTGGGGGGTTAGGCGCAACTAATGAAAAACTGTTTTTT	CASKSGGLGATNEKLFF
TRBV25-1	-	-	TRBJ2-7	TGTGCCAGCAGTGAAGTTGGCAGGCCCTACGAGCAGTACTTC	CASSEVGRPYEQYF
TRBV20-1	few	TRBD1	TRBJ1-1	TGCAGTGCTAGACCTACGACAGGGGGACGCACTGAAGCTTTCTTT	CSARPTTGGRTEAFF
TRBV7-9	-	TRBD2	TRBJ2-1	TGTGCCAGCAGCTTAAGTACCGGGACTAGATACAATGAGCAGTTCTTC	CASSLSTGTRYNEQFF
TRBV7-8	many	TRBD1	TRBJ1-2	TGTGCCAGCAGCCCCCAACGGACAGGTTCGCGCTATGGCTACACCTTC	CASSPQRTGSRYGYTF
TRBV5-4	many	-	TRBJ2-3	TGTGCCAGCAGCTTGGTAGGTGATACGCAGTATTTT	CASSLVGDTQYF
TRBV18	few	-	TRBJ2-1	TGTGCCAGCTCACCAGGAGCTAGCAATGAGCAGTTCTTC	CASSPGASNEQFF
TRBV4-2	many	TRBD1	TRBJ2-4	TGTGCCAGCAGCCAAGAGGGACAGCCTACTTACTTC	CASSQEGQPTYF
TRBV6-5	few	-	TRBJ2-7	TGTGCCAGCAGTTACGCGGCCGACAGTCCCTACGAGCAGTACTTC	CASSYAADSPYEQYF
TRBV29-1	-	TRBD1	TRBJ2-7	TGCAGCGCCGGGACAGGGGTCTACGAGCAGTACTTC	CSAGTGVYEQYF
TRBV30	many	-	TRBJ2-5	TGTGCCTGGAGTGCTCGACTAGGCCTTCAAGAGACCCAGTACTTC	CAWSARLGLQETQYF
TRBV6-6	-	-	TRBJ1-2	TGTGCCAGCAGTTACGGTGGTGGAGCTTATGGCTACACCTTC	CASSYGGGAYGYTF
TRBV3-1	-	TRBD1	TRBJ2-7	TGTGCCAGCAGCCAAGTCGAGGGGGCTAACTACGAGCAGTACTTC	CASSQVEGANYEQYF
TRBV29-1	few	-	TRBJ1-1	TGCAGCGTTCGGCAGGTGTACACTGAAGCTTTCTTT	CSVRQVYTEAFF
TRBV14	-	TRBD2	TRBJ2-2	TGTGCCAGCAGCCCAATGACTAGCGGAGCTGGGGAGCTGTTTTTT	CASSPMTSGAGELFF
TRBV14	-	-	TRBJ1-2	TGTGCCAGCAGCCAAGAACCGCGGAAGTGGGGATATGGCTACACCTTC	CASSQEPRKWGYGYTF
TRBV2	many	-	TRBJ1-5	TGTGCCAGCAGTTTAAGGAGCAATCAGCCCCAGCATTTT	CASSLRSNQPQHF
TRBV2	-	-	TRBJ2-2	TGTGCCAGCAGTGAACGGAGGACCGGGGAGCTGTTTTTT	CASSERRTGELFF
TRBV28	many	TRBD2	TRBJ2-3	TGTGCCAGCAGTCGGATACTAGCGGGAGTAAACACAGATACGCAGTATTTT	CASSRILAGVNTDTQYF
TRBV2	many	-	TRBJ1-5	TGTGCCAGCAGTGTTACCGGGGACGGTCAGCCCCAGCATTTT	CASSVTGDGQPQHF
TRBV20-1	-	-	TRBJ2-2	TGCAGTGCTAGAGTCGGCGGAGGGGGCACCGGGGAGCTGTTTTTT	CSARVGGGGTGELFF
TRBV7-3	many	-	TRBJ2-1	TGTGCCAGCAGCCTAACCACCTACAATGAGCAGTTCTTC	CASSLTTYNEQFF